Listed here are 7 T cell receptor beta chains from one sample, sequenced in a study of T cell responses to AZD1222 COVID-19 vaccine (dated by TCRdb to the early 2020s). The library came from the immunoSEQ multiplex PCR assay. In TCRdb, the immuneACCESS table is reduced to in-frame sequences with V and J assigned. These tables do not hold every clone; where another copy was compared, an unresolved V gene accounts for under half, and the others remain unexplained. The sample table contains 150,000 to 200,000 clones; only one count was recorded for around 90% of them. The ten top clones hold approximately 4% of the sample. The time point label corresponds to: about 28 days (+/-7) after the second vaccine dose. Read against the paper, the sample's treatment or condition label means: meningococcal conjugate vaccine given as trial control. Sequencing was performed on peripheral blood, taken 28 days after the second dose of the MenACWY control vaccine. The receptors derive from an adult who received the MenACWY meningococcal vaccine as a control.

Notes on this clone: At one end, the junction sequence differs from germline, possibly due to a read error. The rearrangement uses TRBV7-2 and TRBJ1-6, with 7 bases matching TRBD1. CDR3 length: 16 residues. Germline V lookup: CDR1 SGHTA, CDR2 FQGNSA. In DNA form, the CDR3 reads TGTGCCAGCAGCTCGTTAGGGGGCGCCCCTAATTTACCCCTCCACTTT. It yields the protein CASSSLGGAPNLPLHF.

The sample holds a few counts of this clone. This chain connects TRBV6-2 or TRBV6-3 to TRBJ2-7; a possible D gene is TRBD2 (5 bases). Germline values: CDR1 MNHEY, CDR2 SVGEGT. The CDR3 extends over 14 amino acids. The germline V and J ends were trimmed by 2 bases and 2 bases, with 10 bases remaining between them. The CDR3 sequence: CASSYRRRTYEQYF. The CDR3 DNA reads as TGTGCCAGCAGTTACCGCCGGAGGACCTACGAGCAGTACTTC.

The chain links TRBV28 to TRBJ1-2, with D possibly being TRBD1 (5 bases). The CDR3 has 15 residues. Germline CDR1 is MDHEN and CDR2 is SYDVKM. V was clipped by 3 bases and J by 8 bases, with 19 bases between them. CDR3 sequence reads: CASSFSTGHSGGYTF. As DNA, the CDR3 is TGTGCCAGCAGTTTTTCCACAGGCCACTCCGGGGGCTACACCTTC.

This chain links TRBV15 with TRBJ1-4, with D maybe TRBD1 (6 bases). The CDR3 runs 14 residues. Trimming left V 2 bases short and J 5 bases short, with 9 bases between. Germline-derived CDR1 and CDR2 are LNHNV and YYDKDF (reference sequence). CDR3 nucleotides: TGTGCCACCAGCAGAAACAGGGTGAATGAAAAACTGTTTTTT. This translates into CATSRNRVNEKLFF.

The chain couples TRBV11-2 to TRBJ1-6, with a weak D call TRBD1 (5 bases). Germline loops: CDR1 SGHAT, CDR2 FQNNGV. The CDR3 spans 14 residues. V shed 6 bases and J shed 8 bases, with 14 bases lying between them. CDR3 sequence (DNA): TGTGCCAGCAGACAGACAGTCTGGGATTCACCCCTCCACTTT. Translated, it gives CASRQTVWDSPLHF.

CDR3 sequence (DNA): TGTGCCAGCAGTTTTGGGGGAGGGCACTATGGCTACACCTTC. Protein product: CASSFGGGHYGYTF. The V and J genes are TRBV28 and TRBJ1-2, with D tentatively TRBD1 (5 bases). V lost 3 bases to trimming and J lost 3 bases, with 11 bases between them. The CDR3 is made up of 14 amino acids. Germline CDR1 reads MDHEN; CDR2 reads SYDVKM.

This clone was observed once. The rearrangement links TRBV10-1 to TRBJ1-2; 11 bases match TRBD1. The CDR3 contains 15 residues. Germline V gene lookup returns CDR1 WNHNN and CDR2 SYGVQD (reference sequence). Unmatched junction bases numbered 9, after V lost 5 bases and J lost 7 bases. The CDR3 coding sequence is TGCGCCAGCAGTCAGGGGACAGGGGGTATTTCTGGCTACACCTTC. Protein product: CASSQGTGGISGYTF.